The 7 T cell receptor beta chains reported below all come from one sample, sequenced in a study of neurological immune-mediated disorders. TCRdb re-derived calls from the 5' RACE reads in MiXCR, one entry per CDR3 protein. The table lists about 30,000 distinct CDR3 sequences, approximately 6% of them singletons. The sequencing sample was made of CD4+ T cells from blood. The receptor set was obtained from a woman between 45 and 60 years old in good health.

This clonotype was recorded at least ten times. The V gene is TRBV5-5, the J gene TRBJ1-4; 7 bases are a match to TRBD1. CDR1 and CDR2 (germline): SGHKS, YYEKEE (reference sequence). Trimming took 4 bases from V and 5 from J; bases not matched to a gene: 8. CDR3 length: 15 residues. The CDR3: CASSVTGTENEKLFF. The CDR3 DNA sequence: TGTGCCAGCAGCGTCACCGGGACAGAAAATGAAAAACTGTTTTTT.

This clonotype has at least ten counts. The gene calls are TRBV9 and TRBJ1-5; possibly TRBD1 for D (5 bases). This CDR3 comprises 16 residues. V was pared by 2 bases and J by 6 bases, with 18 bases between. Germline V gene sequence: CDR1 SGDLS, CDR2 YYNGEE. CDR3 coding DNA: TGTGCCAGCAGCGTGGACAACGGCATCGGGAGTCAGCCCCAGCATTTT. Amino acids: CASSVDNGIGSQPQHF.

This clonotype was observed at least ten times. V gene TRBV7-2 combines with J gene TRBJ2-1, with 7 bases fitting TRBD1. Trimming at V came to 5 bases and at J to 0 bases, leaving 10 bases not matched to a gene. Germline lookup yields CDR1 SGHTA and CDR2 FQGNSA. The length of the CDR3 is 17 residues. The CDR3 region is CASSPRTGSSSYNEQFF. The DNA for the CDR3 is TGTGCCAGCAGCCCCCGGACAGGTTCGAGCTCCTACAATGAGCAGTTCTTC.

This clonotype was counted many times. The chain has TRBV7-9 and TRBJ2-3; 7 bases are shared with TRBD2. CDR1 and CDR2 from the germline V gene are SEHNR and FQNEAQ (reference sequence). The ends lost 5 bases at V and 1 base at J; junction bases unmatched: 12. There are 17 residues in the CDR3. The chain's CDR3 is CASSPLPSGKRTDTQYF. The CDR3 coding sequence is TGTGCCAGCAGCCCCCTCCCTAGCGGCAAACGCACAGATACGCAGTATTTT.

This clonotype was counted many times. The rearrangement joins TRBV6-2 or TRBV6-3 to TRBJ2-1; TRBD1 or TRBD2 may be the D gene (6 bases each). Per germline, CDR1 MNHEY and CDR2 SVGEGT. There are 15 residues in the CDR3. Trimming removed 4 bases at V and 0 bases at J, with 10 bases between. Written as DNA, the CDR3 is TGTGCCAGCAGTTGGGGGGCCCCCTCCTACAATGAGCAGTTCTTC. Translating it yields CASSWGAPSYNEQFF.

This chain connects TRBV3-1 to TRBJ2-1; TRBD2 matches at 8 bases. The ends lost 1 base at V and 7 bases at J; junction bases unmatched: 0. The V gene's germline CDR1 is LGHDT and CDR2 YNNKEL (reference sequence). This CDR3 has 13 amino acids. CDR3 sequence reads: CASSQAGGNEQFF. The CDR3 nucleotides read TGTGCCAGCAGCCAAGCGGGGGGGAATGAGCAGTTCTTC.

This clonotype was seen ten or more times. V is TRBV29-1 and J is TRBJ2-2, with unresolved D. CDR3 length: 13 amino acids. The V end was cut by 7 bases, the J end by 5 bases, with 14 bases between. From germline, CDR1 is SQVTM and CDR2 ANQGSEA. The CDR3 nucleotides read TGCAGCGCCGGACGGGTAGAGACCGGGGAGCTGTTTTTT. It specifies CSAGRVETGELFF.